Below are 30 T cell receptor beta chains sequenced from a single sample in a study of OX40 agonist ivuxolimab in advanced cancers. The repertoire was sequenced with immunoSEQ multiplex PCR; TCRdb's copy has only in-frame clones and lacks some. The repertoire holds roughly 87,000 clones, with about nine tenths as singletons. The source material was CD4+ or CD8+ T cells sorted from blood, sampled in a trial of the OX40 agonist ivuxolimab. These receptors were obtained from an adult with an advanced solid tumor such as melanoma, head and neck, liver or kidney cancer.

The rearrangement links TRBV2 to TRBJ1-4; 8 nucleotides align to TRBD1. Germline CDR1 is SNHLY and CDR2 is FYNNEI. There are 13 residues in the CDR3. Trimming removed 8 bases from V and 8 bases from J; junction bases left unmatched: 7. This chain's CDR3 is CASGQGEGEKLFF. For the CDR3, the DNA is TGTGCCAGCGGACAGGGCGAGGGCGAAAAACTGTTTTTT.

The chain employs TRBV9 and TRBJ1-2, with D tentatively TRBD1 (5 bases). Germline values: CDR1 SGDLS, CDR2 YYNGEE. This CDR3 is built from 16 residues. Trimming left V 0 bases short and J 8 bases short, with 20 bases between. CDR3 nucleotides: TGTGCCAGCAGCGTAGAAGGGAACAGGCCCTCGGGCGGCTACACCTTC. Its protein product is CASSVEGNRPSGGYTF.

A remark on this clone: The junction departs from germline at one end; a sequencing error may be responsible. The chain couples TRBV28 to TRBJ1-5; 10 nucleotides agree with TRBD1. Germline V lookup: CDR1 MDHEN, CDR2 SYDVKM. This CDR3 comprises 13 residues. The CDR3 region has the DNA TGCATGTCCGGGACAGGGGACAATCAGCCCCAGCATTTT. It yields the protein CMSGTGDNQPQHF.

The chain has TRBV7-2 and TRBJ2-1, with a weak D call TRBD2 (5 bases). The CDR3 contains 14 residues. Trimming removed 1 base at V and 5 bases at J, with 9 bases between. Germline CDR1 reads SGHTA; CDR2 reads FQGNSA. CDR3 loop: CASSLEGVDNEQFF. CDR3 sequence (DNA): TGTGCCAGCAGCTTAGAGGGAGTGGACAATGAGCAGTTCTTC.

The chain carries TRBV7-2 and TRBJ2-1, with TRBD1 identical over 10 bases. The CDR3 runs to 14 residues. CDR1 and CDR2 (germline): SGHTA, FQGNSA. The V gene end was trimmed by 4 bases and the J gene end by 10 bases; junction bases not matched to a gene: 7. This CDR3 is CASSSPGQGKEQFF. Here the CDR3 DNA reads TGTGCCAGCAGCTCGCCGGGACAGGGGAAAGAGCAGTTCTTC. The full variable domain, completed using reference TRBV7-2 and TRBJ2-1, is GAGVSQSPSNKVTEKGKDVELRCDPISGHTALYWYRQSLGQGLEFLIYFQGNSAPDKSGLPSDRFSAERTGGSVSTLTIQRTQQEDSAVYLCASSSPGQGKEQFFGPGTRLTVL.

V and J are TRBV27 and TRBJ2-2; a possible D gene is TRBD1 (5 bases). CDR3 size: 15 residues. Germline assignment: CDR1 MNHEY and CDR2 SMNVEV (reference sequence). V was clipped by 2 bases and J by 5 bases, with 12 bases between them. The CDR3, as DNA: TGTGCCAGCAGTTTAAGGGCAGGGCCGACCGGGGAGCTGTTTTTT. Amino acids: CASSLRAGPTGELFF.

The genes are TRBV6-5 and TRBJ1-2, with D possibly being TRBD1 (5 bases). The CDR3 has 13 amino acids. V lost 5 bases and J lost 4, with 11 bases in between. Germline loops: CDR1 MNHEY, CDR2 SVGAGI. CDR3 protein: CASSATDTYGYTF. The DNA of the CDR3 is TGTGCCAGCAGTGCGACAGACACCTATGGCTACACCTTC.

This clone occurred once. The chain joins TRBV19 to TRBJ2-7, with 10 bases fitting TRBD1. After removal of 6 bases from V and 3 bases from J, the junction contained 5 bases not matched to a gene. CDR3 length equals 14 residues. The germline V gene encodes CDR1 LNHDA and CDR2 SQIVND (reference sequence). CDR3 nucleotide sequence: TGTGCCAGTAGCCCGGGACAGGGGAACTACGAGCAGTACTTC. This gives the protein CASSPGQGNYEQYF.

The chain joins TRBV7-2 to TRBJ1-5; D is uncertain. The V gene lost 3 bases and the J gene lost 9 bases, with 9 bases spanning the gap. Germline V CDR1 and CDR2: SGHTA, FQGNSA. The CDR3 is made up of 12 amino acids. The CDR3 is CASSLDGRPQHF. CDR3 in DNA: TGTGCCAGCAGCTTGGACGGGCGGCCCCAGCATTTT.

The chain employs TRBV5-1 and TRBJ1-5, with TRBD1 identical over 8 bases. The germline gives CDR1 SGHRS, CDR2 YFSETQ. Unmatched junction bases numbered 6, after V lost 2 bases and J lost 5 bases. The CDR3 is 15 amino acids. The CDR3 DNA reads TGCGCCAGCAGCTTACAGGGGGGGCAAGATCAGCCCCAGCATTTT. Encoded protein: CASSLQGGQDQPQHF.

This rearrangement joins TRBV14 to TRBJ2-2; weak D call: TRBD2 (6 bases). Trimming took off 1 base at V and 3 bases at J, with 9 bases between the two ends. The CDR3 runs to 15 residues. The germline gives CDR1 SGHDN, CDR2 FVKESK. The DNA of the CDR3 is TGTGCCAGCAGCCAAGTCGGGGGATACACCGGGGAGCTGTTTTTT. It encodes CASSQVGGYTGELFF.

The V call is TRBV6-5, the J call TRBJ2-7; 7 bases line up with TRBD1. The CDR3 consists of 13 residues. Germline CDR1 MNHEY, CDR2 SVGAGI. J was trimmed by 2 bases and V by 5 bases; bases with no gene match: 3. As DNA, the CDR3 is TGTGCCAGCAGTGACAGGGTAACCTACGAGCAGTACTTC. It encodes CASSDRVTYEQYF.

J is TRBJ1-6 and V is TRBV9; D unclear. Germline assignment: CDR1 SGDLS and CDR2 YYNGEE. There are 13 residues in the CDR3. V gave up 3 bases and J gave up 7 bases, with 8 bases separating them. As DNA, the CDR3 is TGTGCCAGCAGCGCATGGACGAATTCACCCCTCCACTTT. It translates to CASSAWTNSPLHF.

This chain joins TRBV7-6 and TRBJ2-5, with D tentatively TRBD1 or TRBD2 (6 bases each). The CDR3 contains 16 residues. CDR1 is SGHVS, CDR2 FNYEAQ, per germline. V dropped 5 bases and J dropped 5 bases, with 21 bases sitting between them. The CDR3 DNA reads TGTGCCAGCAGCCCTGGAGGGGGTCTCGCTATGGAGACCCAGTACTTC. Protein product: CASSPGGGLAMETQYF.

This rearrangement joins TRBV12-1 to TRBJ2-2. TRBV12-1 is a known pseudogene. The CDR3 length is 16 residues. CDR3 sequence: CASSLKRYANTGELFF. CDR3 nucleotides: TGTGCCAGCAGCTTAAAAAGATACGCGAACACCGGGGAGCTGTTTTTT.

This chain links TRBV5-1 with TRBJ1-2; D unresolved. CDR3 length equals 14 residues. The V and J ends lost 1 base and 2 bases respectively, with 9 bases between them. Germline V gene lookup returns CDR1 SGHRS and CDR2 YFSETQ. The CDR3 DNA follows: TGCGCCAGCAGCTTGCTGGGGAGCAACTATGGCTACACCTTC. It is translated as CASSLLGSNYGYTF.

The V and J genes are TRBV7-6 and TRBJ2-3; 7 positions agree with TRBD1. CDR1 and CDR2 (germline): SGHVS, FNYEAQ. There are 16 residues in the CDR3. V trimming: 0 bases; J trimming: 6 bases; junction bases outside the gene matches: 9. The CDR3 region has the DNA TGTGCCAGCAGCTTAGCGCAGGGGGAGAAGACGGATACGCAGTATTTT. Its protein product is CASSLAQGEKTDTQYF.

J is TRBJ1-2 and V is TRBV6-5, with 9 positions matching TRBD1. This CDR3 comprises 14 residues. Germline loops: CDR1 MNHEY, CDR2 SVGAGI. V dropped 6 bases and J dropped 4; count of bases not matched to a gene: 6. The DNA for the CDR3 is TGTGCCAGCAGCCGCGGACAGGGGATCTATGGCTACACCTTC. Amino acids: CASSRGQGIYGYTF.

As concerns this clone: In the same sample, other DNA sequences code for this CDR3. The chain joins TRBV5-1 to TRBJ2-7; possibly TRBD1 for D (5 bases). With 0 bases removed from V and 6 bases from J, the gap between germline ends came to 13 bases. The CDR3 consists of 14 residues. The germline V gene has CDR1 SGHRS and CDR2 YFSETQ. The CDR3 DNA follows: TGCGCCAGCAGCTTGGGTGGGGCAGGGTTCGAGCAGTACTTC. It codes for CASSLGGAGFEQYF.

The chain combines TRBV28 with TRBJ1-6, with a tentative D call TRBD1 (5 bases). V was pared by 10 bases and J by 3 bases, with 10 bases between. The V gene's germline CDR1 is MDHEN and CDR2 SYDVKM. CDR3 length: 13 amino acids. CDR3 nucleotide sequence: TGTGCCATGGGACGGAACTATAATTCACCCCTCCACTTT. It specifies CAMGRNYNSPLHF.

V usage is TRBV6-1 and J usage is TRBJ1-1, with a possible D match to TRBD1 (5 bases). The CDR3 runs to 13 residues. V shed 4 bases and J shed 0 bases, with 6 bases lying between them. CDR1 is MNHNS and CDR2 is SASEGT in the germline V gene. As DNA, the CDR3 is TGTGCCAGCAGTGGACAGCTGAACACTGAAGCTTTCTTT. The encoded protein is CASSGQLNTEAFF.

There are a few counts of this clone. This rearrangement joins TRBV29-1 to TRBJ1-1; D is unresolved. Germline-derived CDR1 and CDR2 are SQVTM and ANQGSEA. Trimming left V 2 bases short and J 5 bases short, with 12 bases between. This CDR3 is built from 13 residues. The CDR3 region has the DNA TGCAGCGTTGAAAGCATGAGGGTTACTGAAGCTTTCTTT. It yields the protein CSVESMRVTEAFF.

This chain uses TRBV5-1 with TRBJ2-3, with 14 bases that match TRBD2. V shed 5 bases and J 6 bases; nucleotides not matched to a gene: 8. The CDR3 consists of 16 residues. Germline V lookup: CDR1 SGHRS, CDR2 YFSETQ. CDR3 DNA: TGCGCCAGCAGGGTAGGGACTAGCGGGAGATCCGATACGCAGTATTTT. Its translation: CASRVGTSGRSDTQYF.

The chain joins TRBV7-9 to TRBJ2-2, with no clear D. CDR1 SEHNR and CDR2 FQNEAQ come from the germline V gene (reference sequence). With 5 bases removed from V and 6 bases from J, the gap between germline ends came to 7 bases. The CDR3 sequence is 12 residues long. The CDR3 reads CASSGLSGELFF. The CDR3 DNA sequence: TGTGCCAGCAGCGGGCTTTCCGGGGAGCTGTTTTTT.

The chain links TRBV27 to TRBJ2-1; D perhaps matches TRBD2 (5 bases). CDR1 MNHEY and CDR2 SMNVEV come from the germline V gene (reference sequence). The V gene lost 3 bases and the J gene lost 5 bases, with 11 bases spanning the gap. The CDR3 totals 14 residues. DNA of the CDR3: TGTGCCAGCAGTTTCCTAGCAGCCAACAATGAGCAGTTCTTC. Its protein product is CASSFLAANNEQFF.

The CDR3 nucleotides read TGTGCCACCCCGGGACTAGCGGGGGGGCCGGACACCGGGGAGCTGTTTTTT. It encodes CATPGLAGGPDTGELFF. The genes are TRBV30 and TRBJ2-2, with TRBD2 matching over 16 bases. The CDR3 is 17 amino acids. Germline V CDR1 and CDR2: GTSNPN, SVGIG (reference sequence). V gave up 8 bases and J gave up 3 bases; unmatched junction bases: 9.

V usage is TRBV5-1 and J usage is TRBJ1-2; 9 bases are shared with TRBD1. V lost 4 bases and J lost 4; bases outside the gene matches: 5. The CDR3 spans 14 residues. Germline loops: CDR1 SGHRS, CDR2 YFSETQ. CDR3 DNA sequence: TGCGCCAGCAGCACCAGGACAGGGGTCTATGGCTACACCTTC. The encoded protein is CASSTRTGVYGYTF. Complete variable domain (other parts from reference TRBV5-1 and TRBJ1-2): KAGVTQTPRYLIKTRGQQVTLSCSPISGHRSVSWYQQTPGQGLQFLFEYFSETQRNKGNFPGRFSGRQFSNSRSEMNVSTLELGDSALYLCASSTRTGVYGYTFGSGTRLTVV.

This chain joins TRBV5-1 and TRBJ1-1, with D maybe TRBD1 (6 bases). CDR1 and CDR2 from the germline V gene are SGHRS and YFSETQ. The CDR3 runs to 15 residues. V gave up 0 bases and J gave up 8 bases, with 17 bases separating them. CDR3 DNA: TGCGCCAGCAGCTTGGACGGTTCGGGGGGCCGGGAAGCTTTCTTT. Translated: CASSLDGSGGREAFF.

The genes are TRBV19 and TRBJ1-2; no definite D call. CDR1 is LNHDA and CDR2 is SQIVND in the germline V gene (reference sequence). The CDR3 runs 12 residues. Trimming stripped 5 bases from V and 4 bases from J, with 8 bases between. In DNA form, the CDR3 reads TGTGCCAGTAGTTCGGTTATCTATGGCTACACCTTC. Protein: CASSSVIYGYTF.

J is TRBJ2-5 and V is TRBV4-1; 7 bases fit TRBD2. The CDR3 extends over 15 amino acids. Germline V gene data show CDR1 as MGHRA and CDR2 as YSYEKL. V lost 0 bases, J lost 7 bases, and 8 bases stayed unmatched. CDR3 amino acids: CASSQDPQRDGTQYF. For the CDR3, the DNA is TGCGCCAGCAGCCAAGATCCCCAGCGGGACGGGACCCAGTACTTC.